These 29 T cell receptor beta chains were all obtained from the same sample, sequenced in a study of CD8 T cells in Susac syndrome. Reverse transcription of about 0.5 to 1 ug RNA used random hexamers. MiXCR, run by TCRdb on the immunoSEQ multiplex PCR reads, gives a single entry per CDR3 protein. The sample has around 80,000 distinct CDR3 sequences; approximately 96% are singletons. Sequencing was done on a sample of CD8+ T cells from PBMCs. The receptors were gathered from a human donor with Susac syndrome.

The chain joins TRBV28 to TRBJ2-7; D assignment may be TRBD1 or TRBD2 (5 bases each). Looked up from germline, CDR1 is MDHEN and CDR2 is SYDVKM. Trimming took off 4 bases at V and 2 bases at J, with 18 bases between the two ends. The CDR3 runs 16 residues. Here the CDR3 reads CASSSLGARVAYEQYF. In DNA form, the CDR3 reads TGTGCCAGCAGTTCCCTCGGGGCCCGGGTTGCCTACGAGCAGTACTTC.

This clonotype has a single count. The chain carries TRBV18 and TRBJ1-2; D uncertain. This CDR3 spans 16 amino acids. Germline CDR1 reads KGHSH; CDR2 reads LQKENI. Trimming took off 2 bases at V and 2 bases at J, with 15 bases between the two ends. The DNA for the CDR3 is TGTGCCAGCTCACCAAACACCAAGGCCCTAAACTATGGCTACACCTTC. It is translated as CASSPNTKALNYGYTF. The variable domain in full, completed from reference TRBV18 and TRBJ1-2, reads NAGVMQNPRHLVRRRGQEARLRCSPMKGHSHVYWYRQLPEEGLKFMVYLQKENIIDESGMPKERFSAEFPKEGPSILRIQQVVRGDSAAYFCASSPNTKALNYGYTFGSGTRLTVV.

V and J are TRBV12-5 and TRBJ2-5, with D possibly being TRBD1 (6 bases). The length of the CDR3 is 11 residues. Germline loops: CDR1 LGHNT, CDR2 FRNRAP. V lost 2 bases and J 9 bases, leaving 7 bases between the germline ends. This chain's CDR3 is CASGLTGPQYF. The CDR3 DNA is TGTGCTAGTGGTTTGACAGGGCCCCAGTACTTC.

This chain links TRBV13 with TRBJ2-2; tentative D call: TRBD1 (6 bases). V lost 5 bases and J 1 base, leaving 8 bases between the germline ends. Germline V gene data show CDR1 as PRHDT and CDR2 as FYEKMQ (reference sequence). The CDR3 has 14 amino acids. Here the CDR3 reads CASSGGQNTGELFF. The CDR3 nucleotides are TGTGCCAGCAGCGGGGGACAGAACACCGGGGAGCTGTTTTTT.

The chain uses TRBV7-9 and TRBJ1-1; D remains unclear. Germline V gene data show CDR1 as SEHNR and CDR2 as FQNEAQ (reference sequence). The CDR3 loop spans 11 amino acids. V was cut by 7 bases and J by 4 bases, with 7 bases left in between. DNA of the CDR3: TGTGCCAGCACCCTAACCACTGAAGCTTTCTTT. Its translation: CASTLTTEAFF.

The chain uses TRBV29-1 and TRBJ2-5; the match to TRBD2 covers 13 bases. This CDR3 has 15 residues. Trimming cost V 6 bases and J 5 bases; bases outside gene matches: 9. The germline V gene has CDR1 SQVTM and CDR2 ANQGSEA. The DNA of the CDR3 is TGCAGCGTAGAGTCTAGGACTAGCGGGAGTGAGACCCAGTACTTC. Translating gives CSVESRTSGSETQYF.

This clonotype has only one observation. The J gene is TRBJ1-2, the V gene TRBV5-1, with D unresolved. The V gene's germline CDR1 is SGHRS and CDR2 YFSETQ. The CDR3 runs 13 residues. The V end was cut by 3 bases, the J end by 0 bases, with 6 bases between. The CDR3, as DNA: TGCGCCAGCAGCTCTAATCCTAACTATGGCTACACCTTC. As protein: CASSSNPNYGYTF. The full variable domain, with the rest looked up from reference TRBV5-1 and TRBJ1-2, is KAGVTQTPRYLIKTRGQQVTLSCSPISGHRSVSWYQQTPGQGLQFLFEYFSETQRNKGNFPGRFSGRQFSNSRSEMNVSTLELGDSALYLCASSSNPNYGYTFGSGTRLTVV.

This chain links TRBV10-3 with TRBJ2-7; a weak D match, TRBD2 (6 bases). Germline loops: CDR1 ENHRY, CDR2 SYGVKD. The CDR3 runs to 12 residues. The V end was cut by 2 bases, the J end by 5 bases, with 7 bases between. The CDR3 loop reads CAISEGGNEQYV. CDR3 bases: TGTGCCATCAGTGAGGGAGGGAACGAGCAGTACGTC.

The genes are TRBV7-6 and TRBJ2-1; 10 nucleotides line up with TRBD1. Germline CDR1 reads SGHVS; CDR2 reads FNYEAQ. The trim removed 4 bases at V and 3 bases at J, leaving 3 bases unmatched. The CDR3 is made up of 15 amino acids. For the CDR3, the DNA is TGTGCCAGCAGCTCGACAGGGGGCAGCTACAATGAGCAGTTCTTC. It specifies CASSSTGGSYNEQFF.

The CDR3 loop is CASGPYRGRSPLHF. The CDR3, as DNA: TGTGCCAGCGGACCTTACAGGGGTAGATCACCCCTCCACTTT. The rearrangement links TRBV14 to TRBJ1-6; 7 bases match TRBD1. V gave up 8 bases and J gave up 10 bases; unmatched junction bases: 11. CDR1 and CDR2 (germline): SGHDN, FVKESK. The CDR3 is made up of 14 amino acids.

The V and J genes are TRBV9 and TRBJ1-1; the D gene is possibly TRBD1 (5 bases). This CDR3 has 13 amino acids. Trimming stripped 0 bases from V and 7 bases from J, with 10 bases between. Germline values: CDR1 SGDLS, CDR2 YYNGEE. This CDR3 reads CASSVGWGGEAFF. In DNA form, the CDR3 reads TGTGCCAGCAGCGTAGGATGGGGGGGTGAAGCTTTCTTT. Using reference TRBV9 and TRBJ1-1 for the parts outside the CDR3, the full variable domain is DSGVTQTPKHLITATGQRVTLRCSPRSGDLSVYWYQQSLDQGLQFLIQYYNGEERAKGNILERFSAQQFPDLHSELNLSSLELGDSALYFCASSVGWGGEAFFGQGTRLTVV.

V usage is TRBV5-6 and J usage is TRBJ2-7; tentative D call: TRBD2 (6 bases). The V end lost 1 base, the J end lost 3 bases, and 14 bases lay between the germline ends. CDR1 and CDR2 from the germline V gene are SGHDT and YYEEEE. The CDR3 totals 15 residues. CDR3 sequence: CASSLTPGGSYEQYV. CDR3 bases: TGTGCCAGCAGCTTGACCCCCGGAGGGAGCTACGAGCAGTACGTC.

This rearrangement joins TRBV20-1 to TRBJ1-5, with D perhaps TRBD1 (5 bases). CDR1 and CDR2 (germline): DFQATT, SNEGSKA (reference sequence). The V end was cut by 6 bases, the J end by 1 base, with 19 bases between. This CDR3 spans 16 amino acids. The CDR3 region has the DNA TGCAGTGCCCGACGATCGGGGCGGGGGAGCAATCAGCCCCAGCATTTT. It translates to CSARRSGRGSNQPQHF.

In this sample, this clonotype is medium-sized. The J gene is TRBJ2-3, the V gene TRBV6-1; 7 positions match TRBD2. The CDR3 is 14 amino acids. CDR1 and CDR2 from the germline V gene are MNHNS and SASEGT. With V trimmed by 8 bases and J by 2 bases, 7 bases remained unmatched. This CDR3 reads CASAQAGYTDTQYF. The CDR3 DNA follows: TGTGCCAGCGCGCAAGCGGGATACACAGATACGCAGTATTTT.

This chain joins TRBV15 and TRBJ1-1; TRBD1 matches at 9 bases. Trimming took 4 bases from V and 4 from J; bases not matched to a gene: 7. The germline CDR1 and CDR2 sequences are LNHNV and YYDKDF (reference sequence). There are 15 residues in the CDR3. CDR3 in DNA: TGTGCCACCAGCACGCGGGACAGGGAAGGCACTGAAGCTTTCTTT. Its translation: CATSTRDREGTEAFF.

The chain is built from TRBV27 and TRBJ2-1, with D unclear. The V end lost 3 bases, the J end lost 7 bases, and 7 bases lay between the germline ends. The CDR3 extends over 12 amino acids. Germline values: CDR1 MNHEY, CDR2 SMNVEV (reference sequence). CDR3 amino acids: CASSFSANEQFF. The CDR3 region has the DNA TGTGCCAGCAGTTTCTCGGCGAATGAGCAGTTCTTC.

The chain links TRBV30 to TRBJ1-2; D gene ambiguous. The germline CDR1 and CDR2 sequences are GTSNPN and SVGIG (reference sequence). V gave up 2 bases and J gave up 3 bases, with 10 bases separating them. The CDR3 totals 13 residues. The CDR3 here is CAWSWTGDYGYTF. CDR3 DNA: TGTGCCTGGAGTTGGACCGGGGACTATGGCTACACCTTC.

J is TRBJ2-5 and V is TRBV11-2; D is perhaps TRBD2 (6 bases). Germline V gene lookup returns CDR1 SGHAT and CDR2 FQNNGV. The length of the CDR3 is 15 residues. Between the trimmed V and J ends, which lost 1 base and 5 bases, there was a span of 14 bases. CDR3 residues: CASSLGLREVETQYF. CDR3 sequence (DNA): TGTGCCAGCAGCTTAGGTCTAAGGGAGGTGGAGACCCAGTACTTC. Supplemented by reference TRBV11-2 and TRBJ2-5, the full variable domain reads EAGVAQSPRYKIIEKRQSVAFWCNPISGHATLYWYQQILGQGPKLLIQFQNNGVVDDSQLPKDRFSAERLKGVDSTLKIQPAKLEDSAVYLCASSLGLREVETQYFGPGTRLLVL.

The genes are TRBV20-1 and TRBJ2-5; D gene unclear. V gave up 1 base and J gave up 5 bases, with 8 bases separating them. The CDR3 runs to 12 residues. Germline CDR1 and CDR2: DFQATT and SNEGSKA (reference sequence). CDR3 amino acids: CSARGALETQYF. The CDR3 DNA sequence: TGCAGTGCTAGAGGGGCTCTGGAGACCCAGTACTTC.

The chain joins TRBV9 to TRBJ2-5; possible D gene TRBD2, 7 bases. The germline V gene has CDR1 SGDLS and CDR2 YYNGEE. The CDR3 extends over 16 amino acids. V gave up 4 bases and J gave up 4 bases, with 20 bases separating them. CDR3 region: CASSIEEGGSPETQYF. Written as DNA, the CDR3 is TGTGCCAGCAGCATAGAGGAGGGGGGGTCGCCAGAGACCCAGTACTTC.

The chain has TRBV27 and TRBJ1-5, with TRBD1 matching over 12 bases. The CDR3 sequence is 15 residues long. CDR1 and CDR2 from the germline V gene are MNHEY and SMNVEV (reference sequence). The junction had 4 bases not matched to a gene; V was cut back by 8 bases and J by 2 bases. For the CDR3, the DNA is TGTGCCAGCCGGGACAGGGGGCTTGGCAATCAGCCCCAGCATTTT. Protein sequence: CASRDRGLGNQPQHF.

The V and J genes are TRBV5-1 and TRBJ2-1; D unresolved. The CDR3 is 15 amino acids. V dropped 7 bases and J dropped 0 bases, with 14 bases sitting between them. Germline values: CDR1 SGHRS, CDR2 YFSETQ. CDR3 nucleotides: TGCGCCAGCGCAGTAAAAGACAACTCCTACAATGAGCAGTTCTTC. Protein sequence: CASAVKDNSYNEQFF.

V usage is TRBV4-2 and J usage is TRBJ2-7; D unresolved. V was shortened by 1 base and J by 4 bases, with 8 bases between the two germline ends. The CDR3 contains 13 residues. The germline gives CDR1 LGHNA, CDR2 YNFKEQ. CDR3 residues: CASSQGDGYEQYF. CDR3 sequence (DNA): TGTGCCAGCAGCCAAGGCGACGGTTACGAGCAGTACTTC.

This clonotype was detected a few times. This chain connects TRBV9 to TRBJ2-2; D is unresolved. Deletions cut 2 bases from V and 0 bases from J, with 2 bases between. This CDR3 has 13 residues. Germline CDR1 SGDLS, CDR2 YYNGEE. CDR3 region: CASSVTNTGELFF. The CDR3 coding sequence is TGTGCCAGCAGCGTCACGAACACCGGGGAGCTGTTTTTT.

The chain recombines TRBV15 with TRBJ2-4, with D possibly matching TRBD1 (5 bases). This CDR3 is 16 amino acids long. Germline V lookup: CDR1 LNHNV, CDR2 YYDKDF (reference sequence). Deletions cut 0 bases from V and 0 bases from J, with 9 bases between. The CDR3: CATSRDRDRAKNIQYF. For the CDR3, the DNA is TGTGCCACCAGCAGAGATCGAGACAGAGCCAAAAACATTCAGTACTTC. Using reference TRBV15 and TRBJ2-4 for the parts outside the CDR3, the full variable domain is DAMVIQNPRYQVTQFGKPVTLSCSQTLNHNVMYWYQQKSSQAPKLLFHYYDKDFNNEADTPDNFQSRRPNTSFCFLDIRSPGLGDTAMYLCATSRDRDRAKNIQYFGAGTRLSVL.

The DNA for the CDR3 is TGTGCCAGCAGCTCCCCGCGGCCTTCCTACAATGAGCAGTTCTTC. Protein product: CASSSPRPSYNEQFF. The J gene is TRBJ2-1, the V gene TRBV7-9; D gene uncertain. Germline V gene sequence: CDR1 SEHNR, CDR2 FQNEAQ (reference sequence). The ends were cut back, 4 bases at V and 1 base at J, with 11 bases in the middle. CDR3 length: 15 amino acids.

V and J are TRBV29-1 and TRBJ1-2; no reliable D call. From germline, CDR1 is SQVTM and CDR2 ANQGSEA. V lost 3 bases, J lost 4 bases, and 9 bases lay in between. This CDR3 is 12 amino acids long. The CDR3 here is CSVDRRPYGYTF. The CDR3 nucleotides read TGCAGCGTTGACAGGCGTCCCTATGGCTACACCTTC.

The chain employs TRBV27 and TRBJ2-1; D possibly matches TRBD1 or TRBD2 (5 bases each). The V end was cut by 8 bases, the J end by 0 bases, with 14 bases between. The CDR3 has 15 residues. Looked up from germline, CDR1 is MNHEY and CDR2 is SMNVEV (reference sequence). CDR3 region: CASSSYGGSYNEQFF. Written as DNA, the CDR3 is TGTGCCAGCTCCAGTTATGGGGGCTCCTACAATGAGCAGTTCTTC.

This chain links TRBV20-1 with TRBJ2-3; D not certain. Trimming stripped 0 bases from V and 6 bases from J, with 10 bases between. The CDR3 runs 13 residues. In germline, CDR1 is DFQATT, CDR2 SNEGSKA (reference sequence). The CDR3, as DNA: TGCAGTGCTAGAGAAGCGACGGCGGATACGCAGTATTTT. Protein: CSAREATADTQYF.